This T cell receptor (beta chain) was captured by sequencing in a study of vaccination effects on CD4 cells after COVID-19. Trimming took off 1 base at V and 1 base at J, with 8 bases between the two ends. This CDR3 is 15 amino acids long. Looked up from germline, CDR1 is MDHEN and CDR2 is SYDVKM. Clones were sequenced by immunoSEQ multiplex PCR, and TCRdb holds only the in-frame ones, with some missing. Among 30,000 or so clones listed, 55% to 75% were seen once. Before any sequencing was done, the ViraFEST assay used viral peptide pools to expand antigen-specific CD4+ T cells. A roughly 11-day culture period preceded the isolation of CD4+ T cells. This clone was recorded a few times. Its target is not known.

The gene calls are TRBV28 and TRBJ1-5; possible D gene TRBD1, 5 bases. Here the sequenced sample was CD4+ T cells from PBMCs cultured with HCoV-229E spike peptides, taken before COVID-19 vaccination. The sequence was collected from a human donor who received a COVID-19 vaccine. This CDR3 reads CASSLFGDSNQPQHF. The CDR3 DNA is TGTGCCAGCAGTTTATTTGGGGACAGCAATCAGCCCCAGCATTTT. The full variable domain, rest sourced from reference TRBV28 and TRBJ1-5, is DVKVTQSSRYLVKRTGEKVFLECVQDMDHENMFWYRQDPGLGLRLIYFSYDVKMKEKGDIPEGYSVSREKKERFSLILESASTNQTSMYLCASSLFGDSNQPQHFGDGTRLSIL.